The clone carrying this T cell receptor (beta chain) showed up just a few times. Authors' data handling: Reference gene primer amplification gave nucleated cell count estimates. Sequenced by immunoSEQ multiplex PCR; TCRdb stores in-frame clones only, minus some. V and J calls and clone size follow that table, whereas D and trimming were derived from the DNA. The sample yields about 82,000 clones, 80% to 90% seen once. The data are from a study of blood T cell repertoires in COVID-19. Overall study context: The United States, Italy and Spain supplied acute and convalescent COVID-19 samples. T cells, B-cell-depleted T cells, or PBMCs supplied cDNA or gDNA.

Germline V gene sequence: CDR1 MNHEY, CDR2 SMNVEV (reference sequence). The CDR3 runs 17 residues. V dropped 6 bases and J dropped 3; count of bases not matched to a gene: 9. What was sequenced was peripheral blood. The receptor comes from an older woman with acute or convalescent COVID-19. The V gene is TRBV27, the J gene TRBJ2-3; TRBD2 matches 13 bases. As DNA, the CDR3 is TGTGCCAGCAGCCGGCGGACTAGCGGGAGTGGAACAGATACGCAGTATTTT. This encodes CASSRRTSGSGTDTQYF.